The next 28 T cell receptor beta chains were all read from a single sample in a study of T cells in Graves' hyperthyroidism and ophthalmopathy. Amplification targeted TCR beta CDR3 regions from RNA transcripts. The TCR CDR3 first-round RT-PCR relied on the HTBI primer set. TCRdb re-called the multiplex PCR reads through MiXCR, storing one row per CDR3 protein. The repertoire consists of fewer than 650,000 distinct CDR3 sequences, with around 14% occurring once and the leading ten covering about 7%. The source material was blood. These receptors all stem from a woman aged 18-29 years with Graves' ophthalmopathy.

The V gene is TRBV28, the J gene TRBJ2-7; 8 bases align to TRBD1. The CDR3 extends over 14 amino acids. With 5 bases clipped from V and 3 bases from J, the junction kept 6 bases outside the gene matches. The germline gives CDR1 MDHEN, CDR2 SYDVKM. For the CDR3, the DNA is TGTGCCAGCAGTCAGAACAGGGGGAACTACGAGCAGTACTTC. Its protein product is CASSQNRGNYEQYF. The full variable domain, with the rest looked up from reference TRBV28 and TRBJ2-7, is DVKVTQSSRYLVKRTGEKVFLECVQDMDHENMFWYRQDPGLGLRLIYFSYDVKMKEKGDIPEGYSVSREKKERFSLILESASTNQTSMYLCASSQNRGNYEQYFGPGTRLTVT.

The chain couples TRBV24-1 to TRBJ2-7; tentative D call: TRBD2 (5 bases). V was pared by 3 bases and J by 7 bases, with 15 bases between. The CDR3 spans 14 residues. CDR1 is KGHDR and CDR2 is SFDVKD in the germline V gene. This chain's CDR3 is CATSDSGPKREQYF. The CDR3 DNA reads TGTGCCACCAGTGATAGCGGACCGAAGAGGGAGCAGTACTTC.

This clonotype has a handful of counts. CDR3 residues: CASSSLRGVYSPLHF. The CDR3 DNA is TGTGCCAGCAGCTCGTTACGGGGAGTTTATTCACCCCTCCACTTT. The chain has TRBV7-9 and TRBJ1-6, with D unresolved. Trimming took off 4 bases at V and 8 bases at J, with 15 bases between the two ends. Looked up from germline, CDR1 is SEHNR and CDR2 is FQNEAQ (reference sequence). The CDR3 loop spans 15 amino acids.

At least ten counts were recorded for this clonotype. V and J are TRBV20-1 and TRBJ2-7; the match to TRBD2 covers 8 bases. The CDR3 sequence is 13 residues long. Trimming at V came to 3 bases and at J to 2 bases, leaving 3 bases not matched to a gene. Germline V lookup: CDR1 DFQATT, CDR2 SNEGSKA (reference sequence). CDR3 amino acids: CSASGRAAYEQYF. CDR3 nucleotides: TGCAGTGCTAGCGGGAGGGCCGCCTACGAGCAGTACTTC.

This rearrangement joins TRBV4-2 to TRBJ2-3; 7 positions agree with TRBD2. This CDR3 contains 16 residues. The trim removed 0 bases at V and 2 bases at J, leaving 5 bases unmatched. The germline V gene has CDR1 LGHNA and CDR2 YNFKEQ. CDR3 bases: TGTGCCAGCAGCCAAGAGGCTAGCGGAAACACAGATACGCAGTATTTT. This sequence encodes CASSQEASGNTDTQYF.

At least ten counts were recorded for this clonotype. The chain carries TRBV30 and TRBJ1-4; tentatively, D is TRBD1 (6 bases). Germline loops: CDR1 GTSNPN, CDR2 SVGIG (reference sequence). The V and J ends lost 6 bases and 8 bases respectively, with 22 bases between them. This CDR3 is 15 amino acids long. CDR3 sequence: CACGPMTRTAEKLFF. The CDR3 DNA is TGTGCCTGCGGCCCAATGACACGGACAGCCGAAAAACTGTTTTTT.

This clonotype was counted many times. The chain is built from TRBV20-1 and TRBJ2-5, with D perhaps given as TRBD1 or TRBD2 (5 bases each). The CDR3 consists of 13 residues. The germline gives CDR1 DFQATT, CDR2 SNEGSKA (reference sequence). Trimming removed 3 bases from V and 5 bases from J, with 13 bases in between. The CDR3 DNA reads as TGCAGTGCTAGGGCAGGGAGAATGGAGACCCAGTACTTC. Protein product: CSARAGRMETQYF.

The chain has TRBV28 and TRBJ1-4, with D tentatively TRBD1 (6 bases). Germline loops: CDR1 MDHEN, CDR2 SYDVKM. Deletions cut 7 bases from V and 8 bases from J, with 14 bases between. The CDR3 runs to 13 residues. The CDR3 coding sequence is TGTGCCAGCAACCGGGGGCGAGTCGAAAAACTGTTTTTT. It yields the protein CASNRGRVEKLFF. Drawing the rest from reference TRBV28 and TRBJ1-4, the complete variable domain is DVKVTQSSRYLVKRTGEKVFLECVQDMDHENMFWYRQDPGLGLRLIYFSYDVKMKEKGDIPEGYSVSREKKERFSLILESASTNQTSMYLCASNRGRVEKLFFGSGTQLSVL.

This clonotype was counted many times. The J gene is TRBJ2-3, the V gene TRBV20-1; D is ambiguous. CDR3 size: 12 residues. Deletions cut 3 bases from V and 1 base from J, with 5 bases between. CDR1 and CDR2 (germline): DFQATT, SNEGSKA (reference sequence). CDR3 amino acids: CSARVGTDTQYF. CDR3 coding DNA: TGCAGTGCTAGGGTGGGCACAGATACGCAGTATTTT.

Note on this clonotype: Just one base apart from a much larger clone, this may be a read error. CDR3 residues: CASSLSLARYGQYF. In DNA, the CDR3 is TGTGCCAGCAGTTTATCGCTAGCAAGATACGGGCAGTACTTC. This chain joins TRBV6-5 and TRBJ2-7, with a weak D call TRBD2 (5 bases). Looked up from germline, CDR1 is MNHEY and CDR2 is SVGAGI. The CDR3 length is 14 residues.

This sequence joins TRBV7-9 and TRBJ1-5; D not resolved. Trimming left V 4 bases short and J 2 bases short, with 9 bases between. This CDR3 is 14 amino acids long. Germline V gene data show CDR1 as SEHNR and CDR2 as FQNEAQ (reference sequence). The CDR3 reads CASSSEDGNQPQHF. As DNA, the CDR3 is TGTGCCAGCAGCTCCGAGGACGGCAATCAGCCCCAGCATTTT.

This chain joins TRBV29-1 and TRBJ2-4; tentatively, D is TRBD1 (5 bases). V was clipped by 6 bases and J by 8 bases, with 26 bases between them. The CDR3 is 16 residues long. Germline V lookup: CDR1 SQVTM, CDR2 ANQGSEA. CDR3 loop: CSVDQGLLLSSYIQYF. As DNA, the CDR3 is TGCAGCGTGGACCAGGGCCTGTTACTGTCAAGCTACATTCAGTACTTC.

This clonotype was recorded at least ten times. The chain employs TRBV5-8 and TRBJ2-1; D uncertain. CDR3 length: 18 amino acids. The ends were cut back, 4 bases at V and 0 bases at J, with 20 bases in the middle. CDR1 SGHTS and CDR2 YDEGEE come from the germline V gene. CDR3 sequence: CASSPITSAVSSYNEQFF. The CDR3, as DNA: TGTGCCAGCAGCCCGATCACCAGCGCTGTAAGCTCCTACAATGAGCAGTTCTTC.

This clonotype has just a few counts. The chain links TRBV4-2 to TRBJ1-5; D gene uncertain. Germline V gives CDR1 LGHNA, CDR2 YNFKEQ. This CDR3 has 13 amino acids. Trimming cost V 2 bases and J 6 bases, with 8 bases left between them. The CDR3 nucleotides are TGTGCCAGCAGCCAAAGGGCCGTTCAGCCCCAGCATTTT. Its translation is CASSQRAVQPQHF.

There are many counts of this clonotype. The chain links TRBV7-9 to TRBJ2-1; no reliable D call. The CDR3 has 10 amino acids. CDR1 and CDR2 from the germline V gene are SEHNR and FQNEAQ (reference sequence). Trimming shortened V by 1 base and J by 8 bases, and 0 bases separated the two germline ends. The CDR3 DNA reads TGTGCCAGCAGCTTAGATGAGCAGTTCTTC. Translation gives CASSLDEQFF.

This clonotype was observed a few times. The rearrangement joins TRBV24-1 to TRBJ2-3; 7 bases match TRBD1. Looked up from germline, CDR1 is KGHDR and CDR2 is SFDVKD. This CDR3 region has 15 residues. After removal of 4 bases from V and 5 bases from J, the junction contained 8 bases not matched to a gene. The CDR3 protein is CATSDQGQSRDTQYF. In DNA, the CDR3 is TGTGCCACCAGTGACCAGGGACAGTCCAGAGATACGCAGTATTTT.

The rearrangement uses TRBV20-1 and TRBJ2-7, with a weak D call TRBD1 (5 bases). Trimming removed 0 bases from V and 2 bases from J, with 11 bases in between. CDR1 and CDR2 from the germline V gene are DFQATT and SNEGSKA (reference sequence). This CDR3 is 14 amino acids long. CDR3 nucleotide sequence: TGCAGTGCTAGAGAGGTAGGGGCCCCCTACGAGCAGTACTTC. Protein sequence: CSAREVGAPYEQYF.

This clonotype was observed a few times. V is TRBV19 and J is TRBJ1-5; possible D gene TRBD1, 5 bases. Germline V gene data show CDR1 as LNHDA and CDR2 as SQIVND (reference sequence). The CDR3 runs to 15 residues. V shed 7 bases and J shed 0 bases, with 13 bases lying between them. As DNA, the CDR3 is TGTGCCAGTAAGAGGACACCCTATAGCAATCAGCCCCAGCATTTT. Its translation: CASKRTPYSNQPQHF. The whole variable domain, remainder taken from reference TRBV19 and TRBJ1-5, is DGGITQSPKYLFRKEGQNVTLSCEQNLNHDAMYWYRQDPGQGLRLIYYSQIVNDFQKGDIAEGYSVSREKKESFPLTVTSAQKNPTAFYLCASKRTPYSNQPQHFGDGTRLSIL.

The table lists this clonotype with a few counts. CDR3 sequence: CASSTPRPGNEQFF. CDR3 bases: TGTGCCAGCAGTACCCCTCGACCGGGGAATGAGCAGTTCTTC. The chain employs TRBV6-1 and TRBJ2-1, with a tentative D call TRBD2 (5 bases). V was pared by 5 bases and J by 7 bases, with 15 bases between. The CDR3 has 14 residues. CDR1 and CDR2 (germline): MNHNS, SASEGT.

V is TRBV13 and J is TRBJ2-7, with TRBD2 matching over 8 bases. J lost 5 bases, V lost 4 bases, and 16 bases had no gene match. The CDR3 sequence is 17 residues long. CDR1 and CDR2 (germline): PRHDT, FYEKMQ (reference sequence). The CDR3, as DNA: TGTGCCAGCAGCTCGCCCTTAACTAGCGGCGGGATCGACGAGCAGTACTTC. Translated: CASSSPLTSGGIDEQYF.

This clonotype was seen ten or more times. This chain links TRBV29-1 with TRBJ2-7, with D perhaps being TRBD1 or TRBD2 (5 bases each). Trimming shortened V by 7 bases and J by 3 bases, and 34 bases separated the two germline ends. Germline lookup yields CDR1 SQVTM and CDR2 ANQGSEA. The CDR3 spans 19 residues. The DNA for the CDR3 is TGCAGCGGGGCTCACCGACGAGGGGTGGGAGAGGAAGGACGCTACGAGCAGTACTTC. It codes for CSGAHRRGVGEEGRYEQYF.

The J gene is TRBJ2-6, the V gene TRBV10-3, with 8 bases aligning to TRBD1. The CDR3 runs to 16 residues. The germline V gene encodes CDR1 ENHRY and CDR2 SYGVKD. The ends lost 9 bases at V and 1 base at J; junction bases unmatched: 8. The chain's CDR3 is CAIRGTGGSGANVLTF. The CDR3 bases are TGTGCCATTAGAGGGACAGGTGGTTCTGGGGCCAACGTCCTGACTTTC.

This chain connects TRBV28 to TRBJ1-2; D is uncertain. The CDR3 is 14 amino acids. The germline V gene has CDR1 MDHEN and CDR2 SYDVKM. Trimming took off 6 bases at V and 1 base at J, with 12 bases between the two ends. The CDR3 sequence is CASRFSLSNYGYTF. The CDR3 DNA follows: TGTGCCAGCAGATTTTCCCTGAGTAACTATGGCTACACCTTC.

This clonotype was counted only a few times. J is TRBJ2-1 and V is TRBV18; 7 bases agree with TRBD2. The V gene end was trimmed by 3 bases and the J gene end by 6 bases; junction bases not matched to a gene: 17. The CDR3 extends over 18 amino acids. CDR1 KGHSH and CDR2 LQKENI come from the germline V gene. CDR3 nucleotide sequence: TGTGCCAGCTCACCTGAAGACGGACGCGGGAGTAACGGCAATGAGCAGTTCTTC. Amino acids: CASSPEDGRGSNGNEQFF.

Points on this clonotype: Being one base from a much bigger clone, this may be a read error. This sequence joins TRBV27 and TRBJ2-1; 7 nucleotides match TRBD2. CDR3 length: 16 residues. The germline V gene encodes CDR1 MNHEY and CDR2 SMNVEV (reference sequence). This chain's CDR3 is CASSFGGSGSYNEQLF. CDR3 nucleotides: TGTGCCAGCAGTTTTGGCGGGAGCGGCTCCTACAATGAGCAGCTCTTC.

This clonotype came up many times. In DNA, the CDR3 is TGTGCCAGCAGACTAGCGGGAATACAAGAGACCCAGTACTTC. Its translation is CASRLAGIQETQYF. The chain employs TRBV28 and TRBJ2-5, with 10 nucleotides matching TRBD2. CDR1 is MDHEN and CDR2 is SYDVKM in the germline V gene. The CDR3 consists of 14 residues. With 6 bases clipped from V and 2 bases from J, the junction kept 3 bases outside the gene matches.

This clonotype was counted at least ten times. The rearrangement joins TRBV6-1 to TRBJ1-2; D might be TRBD1 (6 bases). The CDR3 totals 14 residues. V was cut by 5 bases and J by 4 bases, with 14 bases left in between. Looked up from germline, CDR1 is MNHNS and CDR2 is SASEGT. As DNA, the CDR3 is TGTGCCAGCAGTTCGACGGGGGACATCTATGGCTACACCTTC. The encoded protein is CASSSTGDIYGYTF.

This clonotype was counted many times. The chain couples TRBV15 to TRBJ1-1, with D perhaps TRBD1 (5 bases). The V end was cut by 0 bases, the J end by 1 base, with 15 bases between. The germline V gene has CDR1 LNHNV and CDR2 YYDKDF (reference sequence). The CDR3 totals 17 residues. This chain's CDR3 is CATSREIGGTPNTEAFF. The CDR3 DNA is TGTGCCACCAGCAGAGAGATCGGCGGGACCCCGAACACTGAAGCTTTCTTT.